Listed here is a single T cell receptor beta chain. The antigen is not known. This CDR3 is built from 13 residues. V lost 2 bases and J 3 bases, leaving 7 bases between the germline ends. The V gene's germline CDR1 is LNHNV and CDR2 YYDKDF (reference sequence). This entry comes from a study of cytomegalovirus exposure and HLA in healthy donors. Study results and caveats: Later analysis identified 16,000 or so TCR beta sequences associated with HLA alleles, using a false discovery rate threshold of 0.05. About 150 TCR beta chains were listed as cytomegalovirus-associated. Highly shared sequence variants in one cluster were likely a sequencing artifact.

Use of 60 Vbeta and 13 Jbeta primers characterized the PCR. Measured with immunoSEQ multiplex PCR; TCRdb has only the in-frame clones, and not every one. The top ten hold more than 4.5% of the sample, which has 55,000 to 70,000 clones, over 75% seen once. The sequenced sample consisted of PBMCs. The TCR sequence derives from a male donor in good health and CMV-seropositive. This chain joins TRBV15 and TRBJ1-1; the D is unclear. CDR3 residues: CATSRSQYTEAFF. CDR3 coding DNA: TGTGCCACCAGCAGATCACAGTACACTGAAGCTTTCTTT.